Listed here is a single T cell receptor (beta chain). Its target is not known. The sample comes from a study of response to subunit inactivated influenza vaccine. Notes on the study in general: Few new T cells, the authors suggested, are recruited by each seasonal influenza vaccination.

One entry per CDR3 protein, called by TCRdb with MiXCR from the RT-PCR reads. This sample yields 400,000 to 650,000 distinct CDR3 sequences, of which approximately 6.9% are seen a single time; less than 15% belongs to the top ten. Trimming at V came to 6 bases and at J to 6 bases, leaving 9 bases not matched to a gene. The CDR3 contains 14 residues. The rearrangement joins TRBV12-3 or TRBV12-4 to TRBJ2-3; 7 nucleotides align to TRBD2. The TCR originated in a man aged 45 to 70 who received an inactivated influenza vaccine. This specimen was PBMCs from blood, taken roughly 24 months after vaccination. CDR3 DNA: TGTGCCAGCAGCCTCGAGAGTAGCGGGGATACGCAGTATTTT. This encodes CASSLESSGDTQYF.